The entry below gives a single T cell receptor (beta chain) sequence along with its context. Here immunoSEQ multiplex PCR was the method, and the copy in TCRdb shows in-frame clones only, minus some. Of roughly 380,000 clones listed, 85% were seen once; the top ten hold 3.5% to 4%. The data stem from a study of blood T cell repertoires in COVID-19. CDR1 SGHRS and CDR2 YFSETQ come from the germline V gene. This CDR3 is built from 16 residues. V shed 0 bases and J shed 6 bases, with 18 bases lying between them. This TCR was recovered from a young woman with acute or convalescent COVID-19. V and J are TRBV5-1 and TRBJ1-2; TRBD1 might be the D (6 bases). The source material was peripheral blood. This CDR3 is CASSLAYGGLVDGYTF. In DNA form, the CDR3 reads TGCGCCAGCAGCTTGGCCTACGGGGGGCTAGTGGATGGCTACACCTTC.